These 22 T cell receptor beta chains were all obtained from the same sample, sequenced in a study of blood T cell repertoires in COVID-19. Measured with immunoSEQ multiplex PCR; TCRdb has only the in-frame clones, and not every one. The sample carries 63,000 or so clones, roughly 91% recorded once. The sample consisted of peripheral blood. Receptors were obtained from a human donor in a cohort sampled during active COVID-19.

The V gene is TRBV29-1, the J gene TRBJ2-1, with 12 bases aligning to TRBD2. The CDR3 spans 17 residues. V was pared by 8 bases and J by 0 bases, with 11 bases of the junction left unmatched. CDR1 and CDR2 from the germline V gene are SQVTM and ANQGSEA. The CDR3 is CSREGGLAGSSYNEQFF. CDR3 in DNA: TGCAGCCGTGAGGGCGGACTAGCGGGAAGCTCCTACAATGAGCAGTTCTTC.

The chain carries TRBV28 and TRBJ1-2; TRBD1 might be the D (5 bases). This CDR3 comprises 15 residues. CDR1 and CDR2 from the germline V gene are MDHEN and SYDVKM. Trimming took 7 bases from V and 4 from J, leaving 19 bases between them. The DNA of the CDR3 is TGTGCCAGCACCCCCACCCTGGGGCGGCTCTATGGCTACACCTTC. Encoded protein: CASTPTLGRLYGYTF.

This chain links TRBV3-1 (or the pseudogene TRBV3-2) with TRBJ2-3, with D tentatively TRBD2 (5 bases). This CDR3 spans 16 amino acids. The germline gives CDR1 LGHDT, CDR2 YNNKEL (reference sequence). V lost 0 bases and J lost 3, with 13 bases in between. CDR3 nucleotides: TGTGCCAGCAGCCAAGATATTCTAGCCGGAACAGATACGCAGTATTTT. Encoded protein: CASSQDILAGTDTQYF.

V usage is TRBV14 and J usage is TRBJ2-7; tentative D call: TRBD1 (6 bases). Trimming removed 2 bases at V and 0 bases at J, with 11 bases between. The CDR3 sequence is 15 residues long. CDR1 SGHDN and CDR2 FVKESK come from the germline V gene. The CDR3 DNA reads as TGTGCCAGCAGCCAAAGGACAGTTATCTCCTACGAGCAGTACTTC. Amino acid sequence: CASSQRTVISYEQYF.

The CDR3 is CASSSQGRTEAFF. Written as DNA, the CDR3 is TGTGCCAGTAGTAGCCAGGGGCGCACAGAAGCTTTCTTT. The chain is built from TRBV19 and TRBJ1-1; possibly TRBD1 for D (6 bases). CDR3 length equals 13 residues. Trimming removed 4 bases at V and 8 bases at J, with 14 bases between. The V gene's germline CDR1 is LNHDA and CDR2 SQIVND (reference sequence).

V gene TRBV4-2 combines with J gene TRBJ2-1; 8 nucleotides align to TRBD2. J gave up 8 bases and V 2 bases, and 8 bases lay outside the gene matches. This CDR3 spans 15 amino acids. Germline CDR1 and CDR2: LGHNA and YNFKEQ. The CDR3 sequence is CASSQLITSGHEQFF. The CDR3 DNA follows: TGTGCCAGCAGCCAATTGATTACTAGCGGCCATGAGCAGTTCTTC.

This rearrangement joins TRBV6-5 to TRBJ2-7; a weak D match, TRBD2 (5 bases). CDR3 length equals 13 residues. Germline V gene data show CDR1 as MNHEY and CDR2 as SVGAGI. The germline V and J ends were trimmed by 2 bases and 4 bases, with 9 bases remaining between them. CDR3 DNA: TGTGCCAGCAGTTACGGGAGAACTTACGAGCAGTACTTC. This sequence encodes CASSYGRTYEQYF.

In this sample, this clone turned up a few times. This rearrangement joins TRBV7-2 to TRBJ2-7; 12 bases line up with TRBD2. This CDR3 contains 15 residues. The germline V gene encodes CDR1 SGHTA and CDR2 FQGNSA. V gave up 7 bases and J gave up 1 base; unmatched junction bases: 5. CDR3: CASKIGTSGSYEQYF. DNA for the CDR3: TGTGCCAGCAAGATAGGGACTAGCGGGTCCTACGAGCAGTACTTC.

V is TRBV28 and J is TRBJ2-1, with D perhaps TRBD2 (6 bases). Germline lookup yields CDR1 MDHEN and CDR2 SYDVKM. The V end was cut by 6 bases, the J end by 15 bases, with 18 bases between. This CDR3 comprises 12 residues. Written as DNA, the CDR3 is TGTGCCAGCAGCGGGCCGGGACTGACGGGGTTCTTC. Its protein is CASSGPGLTGFF. The complete variable domain, with remaining parts taken from reference TRBV28 and TRBJ2-1, reads DVKVTQSSRYLVKRTGEKVFLECVQDMDHENMFWYRQDPGLGLRLIYFSYDVKMKEKGDIPEGYSVSREKKERFSLILESASTNQTSMYLCASSGPGLTGFFGPGTRLTVL.

The chain couples TRBV19 to TRBJ2-1; 7 nucleotides align to TRBD2. The V gene end was trimmed by 5 bases and the J gene end by 5 bases; junction bases not matched to a gene: 15. From germline, CDR1 is LNHDA and CDR2 SQIVND (reference sequence). The CDR3 consists of 17 residues. CDR3 sequence: CASSPADPGGSNNEQFF. CDR3 DNA: TGTGCCAGTAGTCCCGCCGATCCGGGCGGGAGCAACAATGAGCAGTTCTTC.

This chain connects TRBV29-1 to TRBJ1-4; perhaps TRBD1 as D (5 bases). CDR1 is SQVTM and CDR2 is ANQGSEA in the germline V gene. Deletions cut 5 bases from V and 10 bases from J, with 11 bases between. The CDR3 is made up of 11 amino acids. The CDR3: CSVNRGGKLFF. The CDR3 bases are TGCAGCGTTAATAGGGGAGGAAAACTGTTTTTT.

The chain joins TRBV19 to TRBJ2-7; 7 bases are a match to TRBD2. This CDR3 contains 15 residues. Unmatched junction bases numbered 5, after V lost 0 bases and J lost 3 bases. CDR1 is LNHDA and CDR2 is SQIVND in the germline V gene (reference sequence). The CDR3 sequence is CASSIDAGALYEQYF. CDR3 sequence (DNA): TGTGCCAGTAGTATAGACGCGGGAGCCCTCTACGAGCAGTACTTC.

The rearrangement uses TRBV28 and TRBJ1-2; D unresolved. The V and J ends lost 6 bases and 4 bases respectively, with 18 bases between them. The CDR3 is 15 residues long. Germline values: CDR1 MDHEN, CDR2 SYDVKM. CDR3 DNA: TGTGCCAGCAGCCCATATCGCACTACTATCTATGGCTACACCTTC. Its translation: CASSPYRTTIYGYTF.

The rearrangement links TRBV5-1 to TRBJ2-1, with 14 bases matching TRBD2. The germline V gene has CDR1 SGHRS and CDR2 YFSETQ. V shed 1 base and J 12 bases; nucleotides not matched to a gene: 6. The CDR3 length is 15 residues. The CDR3 sequence: CASSLSTSGRDRQFF. In DNA, the CDR3 is TGCGCCAGCAGCTTGTCGACTAGCGGGAGGGATCGGCAGTTCTTC.

The chain carries TRBV28 and TRBJ2-7, with 7 bases fitting TRBD2. J was trimmed by 2 bases and V by 8 bases; bases with no gene match: 9. This CDR3 contains 14 residues. Germline V gene lookup returns CDR1 MDHEN and CDR2 SYDVKM. The CDR3 here is CASATAGEPYEQYV. The CDR3 DNA follows: TGTGCCAGCGCCACGGCGGGGGAACCCTACGAGCAGTACGTC.

J is TRBJ1-1 and V is TRBV3-1 (or the pseudogene TRBV3-2), with D tentatively TRBD1 (5 bases). Germline V gene data show CDR1 as LGHDT and CDR2 as YNNKEL (reference sequence). The V and J ends lost 3 bases and 6 bases respectively, with 23 bases between them. This CDR3 contains 17 residues. The CDR3 sequence is CASSHPDGAGMDAEAFF. CDR3 coding DNA: TGTGCCAGCAGCCACCCCGATGGAGCAGGGATGGATGCTGAAGCTTTCTTT.

The rearrangement links TRBV28 to TRBJ2-1, with 10 bases fitting TRBD1. This CDR3 is 17 amino acids long. The germline V gene has CDR1 MDHEN and CDR2 SYDVKM. V was pared by 6 bases and J by 6 bases, with 14 bases of the junction left unmatched. The CDR3 sequence is CASSTFTGTGDGNEQFF. CDR3 nucleotides: TGTGCCAGCAGCACCTTTACCGGGACAGGGGATGGCAATGAGCAGTTCTTC.

V is TRBV5-4 and J is TRBJ2-3, with no clear D. The CDR3 length is 13 residues. Germline V gives CDR1 SGHNT, CDR2 YYREEE (reference sequence). The germline V and J ends were trimmed by 4 bases and 2 bases, with 8 bases remaining between them. CDR3: CASSPRNTDTQYF. The CDR3 nucleotides are TGTGCCAGCAGCCCGAGAAACACAGATACGCAGTATTTT.

The rearrangement joins TRBV15 to TRBJ2-4, with D uncertain. Per the germline V gene, CDR1 is LNHNV and CDR2 is YYDKDF (reference sequence). V shed 0 bases and J shed 8 bases, with 20 bases lying between them. This CDR3 has 17 residues. Here the CDR3 reads CATSRDPARAKSDIQYF. CDR3 sequence (DNA): TGTGCCACCAGCAGAGATCCAGCGCGAGCCAAATCAGACATTCAGTACTTC.

The chain uses TRBV12-3 or TRBV12-4 and TRBJ2-5, with D maybe TRBD1 (6 bases). This CDR3 region has 13 residues. Trimming took off 4 bases at V and 3 bases at J, with 9 bases between the two ends. CDR3: CASSYPGEETQYF. In nucleotides, the CDR3 is TGTGCCAGCAGTTATCCAGGGGAAGAGACCCAGTACTTC.

J is TRBJ2-4 and V is TRBV2, with D possibly matching TRBD2 (7 bases). The V end was cut by 7 bases, the J end by 5 bases, with 12 bases between. Germline assignment: CDR1 SNHLY and CDR2 FYNNEI. The CDR3 contains 13 residues. The DNA for the CDR3 is TGTGCCAGCATCCGGGGGGCTCAAAACATTCAGTACTTC. This codes for CASIRGAQNIQYF.

V and J are TRBV7-3 and TRBJ2-1, with TRBD2 identical over 10 bases. The CDR3 sequence is 16 residues long. V gave up 4 bases and J gave up 6 bases; unmatched junction bases: 9. Germline lookup yields CDR1 SGHTA and CDR2 FQGTGA. The CDR3 sequence is CASSSYLAGARNEQFF. The CDR3, as DNA: TGTGCCAGCAGCTCTTACCTAGCGGGAGCCCGCAATGAGCAGTTCTTC.